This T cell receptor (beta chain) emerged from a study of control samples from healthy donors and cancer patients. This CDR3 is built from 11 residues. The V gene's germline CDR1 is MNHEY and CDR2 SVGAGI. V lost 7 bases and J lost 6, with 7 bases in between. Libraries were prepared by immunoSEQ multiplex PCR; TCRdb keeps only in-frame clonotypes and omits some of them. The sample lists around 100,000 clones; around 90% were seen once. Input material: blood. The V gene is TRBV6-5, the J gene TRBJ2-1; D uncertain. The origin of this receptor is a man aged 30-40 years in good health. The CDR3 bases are TGTGCCAGCAACGCCCCCAATGAGCAGTTCTTC. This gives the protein CASNAPNEQFF.